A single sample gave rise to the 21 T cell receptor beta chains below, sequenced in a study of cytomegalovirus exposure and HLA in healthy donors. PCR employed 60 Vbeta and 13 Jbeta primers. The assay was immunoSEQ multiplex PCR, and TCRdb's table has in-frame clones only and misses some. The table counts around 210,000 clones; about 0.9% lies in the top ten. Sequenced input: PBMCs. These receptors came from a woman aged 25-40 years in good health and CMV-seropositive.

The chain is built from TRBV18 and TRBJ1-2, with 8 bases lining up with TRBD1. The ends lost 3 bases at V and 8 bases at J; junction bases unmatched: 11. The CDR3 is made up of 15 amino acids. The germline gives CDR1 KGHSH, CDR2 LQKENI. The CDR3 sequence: CASSPERQGIRGYTF. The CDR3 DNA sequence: TGTGCCAGCTCACCTGAACGACAGGGGATAAGGGGCTACACCTTC.

This CDR3 is CASSTDGPLGNEQFF. CDR3 coding DNA: TGCGCCAGCAGCACGGATGGGCCCCTTGGCAATGAGCAGTTCTTC. The J gene is TRBJ2-1, the V gene TRBV5-1; D gene uncertain. The CDR3 contains 15 residues. Trimming removed 4 bases from V and 6 bases from J, with 17 bases in between. Germline loops: CDR1 SGHRS, CDR2 YFSETQ.

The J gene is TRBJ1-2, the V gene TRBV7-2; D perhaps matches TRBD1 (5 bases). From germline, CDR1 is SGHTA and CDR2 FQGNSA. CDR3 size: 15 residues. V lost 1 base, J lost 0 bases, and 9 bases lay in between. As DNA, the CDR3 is TGTGCCAGCAGCTTAGGGGGGGGTTCTAACTATGGCTACACCTTC. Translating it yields CASSLGGGSNYGYTF.

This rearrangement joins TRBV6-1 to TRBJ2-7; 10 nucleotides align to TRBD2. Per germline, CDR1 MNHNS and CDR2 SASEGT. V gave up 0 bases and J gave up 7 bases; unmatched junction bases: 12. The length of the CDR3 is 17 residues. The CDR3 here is CASSEASLAGAPDEQYF. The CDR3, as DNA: TGTGCCAGCAGTGAAGCCAGTCTAGCGGGGGCCCCTGATGAGCAGTACTTC.

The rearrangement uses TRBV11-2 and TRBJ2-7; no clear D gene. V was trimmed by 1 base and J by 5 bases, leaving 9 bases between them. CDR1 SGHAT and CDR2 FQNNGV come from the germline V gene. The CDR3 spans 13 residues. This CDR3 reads CASSLVSVHEQYF. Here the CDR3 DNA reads TGTGCCAGCAGCTTAGTTTCAGTCCACGAGCAGTACTTC.

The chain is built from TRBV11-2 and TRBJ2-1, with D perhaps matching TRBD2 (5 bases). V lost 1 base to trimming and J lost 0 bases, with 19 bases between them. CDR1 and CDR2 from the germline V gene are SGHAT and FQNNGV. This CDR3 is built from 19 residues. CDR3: CASSLVNGPIAFSYNEQFF. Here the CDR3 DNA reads TGTGCCAGCAGCTTAGTTAACGGACCCATAGCGTTCTCCTACAATGAGCAGTTCTTC.

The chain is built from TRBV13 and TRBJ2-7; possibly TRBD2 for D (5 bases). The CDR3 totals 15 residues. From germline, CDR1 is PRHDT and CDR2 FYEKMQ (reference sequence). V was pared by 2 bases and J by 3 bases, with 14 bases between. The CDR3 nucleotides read TGTGCCAGCAGCTTACGAGGGTTTGCTTACTACGAGCAGTACTTC. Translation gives CASSLRGFAYYEQYF.

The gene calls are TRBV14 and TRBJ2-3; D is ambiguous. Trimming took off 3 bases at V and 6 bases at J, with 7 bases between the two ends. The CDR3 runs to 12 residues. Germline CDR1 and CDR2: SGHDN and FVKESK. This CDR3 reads CASSHIEDTQYF. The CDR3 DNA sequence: TGTGCCAGCAGCCACATTGAGGATACGCAGTATTTT.

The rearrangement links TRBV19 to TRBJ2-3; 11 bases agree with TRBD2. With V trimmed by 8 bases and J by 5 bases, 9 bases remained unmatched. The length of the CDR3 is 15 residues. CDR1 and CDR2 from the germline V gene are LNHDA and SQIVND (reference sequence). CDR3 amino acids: CASCGVAGGQDTQYF. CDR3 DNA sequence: TGTGCCAGTTGCGGGGTAGCGGGGGGGCAAGATACGCAGTATTTT. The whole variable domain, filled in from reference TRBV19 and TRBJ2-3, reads DGGITQSPKYLFRKEGQNVTLSCEQNLNHDAMYWYRQDPGQGLRLIYYSQIVNDFQKGDIAEGYSVSREKKESFPLTVTSAQKNPTAFYLCASCGVAGGQDTQYFGPGTRLTVL.

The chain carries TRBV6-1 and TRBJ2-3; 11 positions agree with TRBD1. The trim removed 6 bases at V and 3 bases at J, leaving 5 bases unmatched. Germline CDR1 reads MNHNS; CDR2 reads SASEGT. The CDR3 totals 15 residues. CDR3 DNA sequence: TGTGCCAGCAGCGCGGGACAGGGGGTAACAGATACGCAGTATTTT. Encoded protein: CASSAGQGVTDTQYF.

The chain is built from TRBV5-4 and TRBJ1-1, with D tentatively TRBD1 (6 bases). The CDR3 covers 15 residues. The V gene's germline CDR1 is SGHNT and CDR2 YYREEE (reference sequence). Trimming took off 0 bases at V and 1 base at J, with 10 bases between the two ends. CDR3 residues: CASSLVRQENTEAFF. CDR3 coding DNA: TGTGCCAGCAGCTTGGTCCGACAGGAGAACACTGAAGCTTTCTTT.

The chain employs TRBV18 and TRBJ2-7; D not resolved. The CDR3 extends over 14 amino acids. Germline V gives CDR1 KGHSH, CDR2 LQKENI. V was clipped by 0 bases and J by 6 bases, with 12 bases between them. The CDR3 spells CASSPPAFPSEQYF. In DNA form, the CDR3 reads TGTGCCAGCTCACCACCGGCCTTCCCAAGCGAGCAGTACTTC.

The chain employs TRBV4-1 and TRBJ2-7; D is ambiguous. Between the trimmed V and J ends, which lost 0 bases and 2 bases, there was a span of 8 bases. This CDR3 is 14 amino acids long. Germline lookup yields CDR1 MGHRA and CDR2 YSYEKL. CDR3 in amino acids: CASSQDQRAYEQYF. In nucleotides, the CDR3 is TGCGCCAGCAGCCAAGACCAGCGAGCCTACGAGCAGTACTTC.

CDR3 bases: TGCGCCAGCAGCTTGTGGGCTAACAGCCCCACTGAAGCTTTCTTT. Translating gives CASSLWANSPTEAFF. The genes are TRBV5-1 and TRBJ1-1; D remains unclear. Germline CDR1 SGHRS, CDR2 YFSETQ. There are 15 residues in the CDR3. V shed 1 base and J shed 4 bases, with 14 bases lying between them.

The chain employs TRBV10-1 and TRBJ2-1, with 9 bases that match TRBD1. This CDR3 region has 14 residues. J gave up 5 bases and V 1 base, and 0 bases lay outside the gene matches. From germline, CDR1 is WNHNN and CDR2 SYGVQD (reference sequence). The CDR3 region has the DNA TGCGCCAGCAGTGAGTGGACAGGGGACAATGAGCAGTTCTTC. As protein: CASSEWTGDNEQFF.

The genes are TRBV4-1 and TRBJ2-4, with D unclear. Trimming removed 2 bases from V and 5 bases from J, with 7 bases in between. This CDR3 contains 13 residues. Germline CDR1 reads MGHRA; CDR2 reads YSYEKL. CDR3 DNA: TGCGCCAGCAGCCAAAGCGTTCAAAACATTCAGTACTTC. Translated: CASSQSVQNIQYF.

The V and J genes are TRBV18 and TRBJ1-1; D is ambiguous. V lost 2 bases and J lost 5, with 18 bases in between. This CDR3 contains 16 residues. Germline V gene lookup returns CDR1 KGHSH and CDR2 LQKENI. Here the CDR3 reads CASSPALGQISTEAFF. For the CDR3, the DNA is TGTGCCAGCTCACCAGCCCTTGGCCAGATATCTACTGAAGCTTTCTTT. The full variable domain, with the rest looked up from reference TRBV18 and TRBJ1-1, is NAGVMQNPRHLVRRRGQEARLRCSPMKGHSHVYWYRQLPEEGLKFMVYLQKENIIDESGMPKERFSAEFPKEGPSILRIQQVVRGDSAAYFCASSPALGQISTEAFFGQGTRLTVV.

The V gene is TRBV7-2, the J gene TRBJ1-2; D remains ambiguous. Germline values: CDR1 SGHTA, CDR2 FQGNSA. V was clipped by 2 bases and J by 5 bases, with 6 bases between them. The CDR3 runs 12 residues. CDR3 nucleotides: TGTGCCAGCAGCTTATACGGGTATGGCTACACCTTC. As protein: CASSLYGYGYTF. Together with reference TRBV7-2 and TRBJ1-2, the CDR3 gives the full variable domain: GAGVSQSPSNKVTEKGKDVELRCDPISGHTALYWYRQSLGQGLEFLIYFQGNSAPDKSGLPSDRFSAERTGGSVSTLTIQRTQQEDSAVYLCASSLYGYGYTFGSGTRLTVV.

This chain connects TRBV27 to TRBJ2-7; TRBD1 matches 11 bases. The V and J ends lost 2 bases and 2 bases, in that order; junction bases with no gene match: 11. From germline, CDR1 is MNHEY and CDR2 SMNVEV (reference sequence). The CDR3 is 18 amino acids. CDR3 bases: TGTGCCAGCAGTTTAACGGGGACAGGGGGACCCCTGACCTACGAGCAGTACTTC. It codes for CASSLTGTGGPLTYEQYF.

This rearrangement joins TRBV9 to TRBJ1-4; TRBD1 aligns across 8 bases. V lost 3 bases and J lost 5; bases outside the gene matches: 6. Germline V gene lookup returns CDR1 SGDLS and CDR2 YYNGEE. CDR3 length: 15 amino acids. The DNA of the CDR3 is TGTGCCAGCAGCGGACGGACAGGGATCAATGAAAAACTGTTTTTT. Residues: CASSGRTGINEKLFF.

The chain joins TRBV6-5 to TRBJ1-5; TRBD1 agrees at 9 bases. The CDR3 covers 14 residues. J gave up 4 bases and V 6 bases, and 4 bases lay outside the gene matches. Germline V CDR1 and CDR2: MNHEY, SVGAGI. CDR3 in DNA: TGTGCCAGCAGCAGGGACAGGGCAAATCAGCCCCAGCATTTT. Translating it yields CASSRDRANQPQHF.